This T cell receptor beta chain derives from a study of blood T cell repertoires in COVID-19. Background on the study: The United States, Italy and Spain provided the acute and convalescent COVID-19 samples.

This clone occurred once. The CDR3 contains 16 residues. V gave up 4 bases and J gave up 1 base; unmatched junction bases: 3. Germline V gene sequence: CDR1 SGHRS, CDR2 YFSETQ. Measured with immunoSEQ multiplex PCR; TCRdb has only the in-frame clones, and not every one. In the table there are 250,000 to 300,000 clones, 75% to 90% of which are singletons. During active infection, Seattle patients enrolled and were then monitored through disease. This clonotype was obtained from a woman in her 70s with COVID-19, enrolled during active disease. The chain uses TRBV5-1 and TRBJ2-3, with 13 bases lining up with TRBD2. Sequencing input: peripheral blood. The CDR3 sequence: CASSLGTSGGTDTQYF. The CDR3 bases are TGCGCCAGCAGCCTCGGGACTAGCGGGGGCACAGATACGCAGTATTTT.